This TCR beta chain was observed in a study of cytomegalovirus exposure and HLA in healthy donors (dated by TCRdb to about 2017). Looking at the study overall: In an earlier analysis of approximately 640 of the donors, around 300 Gb of sequence data and some 120 million unique TCR beta sequences from 180 million or so T cells were reported. In the later analysis, no new phenotypic data were used to find candidate immune exposures; instead, reliance was placed on TCR beta sequences and their occurrence across donors. An earlier analysis of roughly 600 of the donors used high-throughput TCR beta sequencing to judge whether each TCR beta V gene segment behaved as functional or pseudogenic. To study patterns of TCR occurrence, a later analysis re-analyzed previously published TCR beta repertoires from 650 to 750 donors and added high-resolution HLA genotyping. All discovery cohort repertoires had been generated on a single sequencing platform. The study combined high-throughput TCR immunosequencing, statistical association of individual TCRs with disease status, and machine learning to predict cytomegalovirus infection status. Because of strong linkage in the cohort, roughly five DR-DQ haplotypes were treated as single units for association and clustering. The number of donors typed differed by locus, with roughly 629-640 for A, B, C, DRB1 and DQB1, more than 500 for DQA1, about 610 for DPA1, and about 450 for DPB1. An early release that covered roughly 600 HLA-typed donors contained approximately 290 gigabases of sequencing data and about 84 million unique TCR sequences. HLA typing covered class I and class II loci at four-digit resolution. Alongside the repertoire data, information on donor age, sex, ethnicity and CMV serostatus was compiled. The aim of the study was to test whether cataloging public T cell receptors could identify signatures of past pathogen exposure. The genetic ancestry cluster associated with self-reported Caucasian donors included 81% of the roughly 380 genotyped donors. Genome-wide SNP genotypes for about 65% of the 666 donors were used in a later genetic analysis, which treated that subset as a discovery cohort. A separate validation cohort of 100 to 150 different subjects was used in addition to the roughly 670-subject first cohort. Across approximately 400 genotyped donors of the cohort, an average of about 240,000 unique TCR beta nucleotide sequences per donor were sequenced, and approximately 19% of those sequences were non-productive. The study profiled the T cell repertoires of about 720 subjects by immunosequencing and related them to cytomegalovirus serostatus.

The CDR3 measures 24 amino acids from cysteine to phenylalanine. The read is trimmed to its CDR3 DNA, 72 bases read in frame from base 1. Per the germline V gene (reference sequence), MNHEY is the CDR1 and SMNVEV is the CDR2. Library preparation was by the immunoSEQ multiplex PCR assay. The multiplex PCR relied on a mix of 60 forward primers for TCR Vbeta segments and 13 reverse primers for TCR Jbeta segments. Amplification of the CDR3 region of rearranged TCR beta genes was performed with a multiplex PCR assay on genomic DNA. The Illumina HiSeq System was used to sequence the amplified TCR beta libraries as 87-base-pair reads. In the authors' own workflow: Across the 600 to 700 repertoires, a later analysis counted roughly 84 million unique TCR beta chains, some 11 million of which were shared by at least two donors. Raw reads were error-corrected and collapsed into unique sequences with a nearest-neighbor algorithm that merged closely related sequences to remove PCR and sequencing errors. V, D and J gene segments were assigned by aligning CDR3 sequences to IMGT reference sequences. For a sequence to be retained, a match of at least six nucleotides to both a V gene segment and a J gene segment was required. Rearrangements were classified as productive when the CDR3 lacked stop codons and remained in frame with V and J, and all other rearrangements were classified as non-productive. Following IMGT convention, CDR3 was defined as the stretch from the second conserved V-encoded cysteine to the conserved J-encoded phenylalanine. Sequences without an unambiguous match to a single V gene segment were excluded from the earlier analysis of several hundred of the donors. In an earlier analysis of approximately 560 of the donors, a V segment was called functional when productive rearrangements were above 56.7%, and segregating when the standard deviation between donors exceeded 5%. A statistical classification framework was built to diagnose cytomegalovirus status from the catalog of TCR beta chain sequences. In a later analysis, V and J genes were assigned by comparing TCR nucleotide sequences against IMGT/GENE-DB human TR gene sequences. A later analysis assigned CDR3 sequences and most-parsimonious VDJ recombination scenarios with the TCRdist pipeline. A later analysis defined each TCR beta chain by its CDR3 amino acid sequence plus V-gene family, and excluded reads lacking a unique V-gene family. As a way to deal with suspected cross-contamination and a sequencing artifact, a later analysis dropped 450 to 700 nucleotide sequences that were highly shared and had low generation probability. In a later analysis, a clonal expansion index was calculated for each public chain from normalized within-repertoire ranks of inferred template counts. Generation probabilities in a later analysis came from a VDJ recombination model fitted to out-of-frame rearrangements, and those results were checked against IGoR. A later analysis scored TCR-TCR, TCR-HLA and TCR-CMV co-occurrence with hypergeometric tests, applying a repertoire-size bias correction to TCR pairs. A later analysis estimated false discovery rates by permuting HLA or CMV assignments 20 times. In a later analysis, co-occurring TCRs were grouped with DBSCAN, and TCRdist sequence similarity was added when clustering was performed within HLA-allele-positive subsets. Repertoires with fewer than 30,000 or more than 120,000 public chains were left out of co-occurrence clustering, as were a handful of repertoires with anomalous nucleotide sharing. TCRdb carries this immuneACCESS record with in-frame sequences only. Its versions omit some clonotypes, under half of them owing to an unresolved V gene in the studies checked, with the rest unexplained. That table furnishes V, J and clone size, whereas the DNA furnished D and trimming. In all, the sample holds about 67,000 clones, and 80% to 90% of those were seen once. Jointly, the top ten make up roughly an eighth of the sample.

What the research found in general, with its limitations: Because counts were too low, around 17 rarely observed V segments, including chromosome 9 orphons, were left out of the earlier analysis of a few hundred of the donors. The only immune exposure information available for the cohort was CMV serostatus. A group of highly shared sequence variants was considered likely to be a technical artifact of the sequencing pipeline. Because HLA typing was unavailable for some donors at each locus, only the typed subset was used in association tests. The study gave a list of more than 150 TCR beta chains associated with cytomegalovirus. When HLA alleles, especially DR and DQ, strongly co-occurred, TCR associations were difficult to assign to individual alleles. The classifier was reported to diagnose cytomegalovirus status with high specificity and sensitivity in both the original and validation cohorts. A later genetic analysis associated a missense DCLRE1C variant with V-gene and J-gene trimming of TCR beta chains, and an independent cohort replicated the association. A few of the identified cytomegalovirus-associated TCR beta chains were confirmed in vitro to be specific for cytomegalovirus antigens. Some IMGT-functional V segments, including TRBV6-2 and TRBV6-3, could not be distinguished by the 87-base-pair reads and were therefore excluded. In a later analysis, HLA-associated TCR beta chains were found to be more clonally expanded and to have lower generation probabilities than equally common non-associated chains. Correlated functional status among segregating V segments might be attributable to linkage disequilibrium, but an unknown experimental factor could not be ruled out. In a later analysis, most CMV-associated TCR beta chains were found to appear HLA-restricted, with HLA associations seemingly driven largely by CMV exposure. This cohort had only TCR beta chains sequenced, and the lack of alpha or paired-chain data limited which features could be detected. According to a later genetic analysis, donors in an Asian-associated ancestry cluster had fewer N-insertions in productive TCRs than the approximately 670-donor mean. At a false discovery rate of 0.05, a later analysis linked some 18,000 TCR beta sequences to specific HLA alleles. Several of the top co-occurrence clusters appeared to be linked to parvovirus B19, influenza, CMV and Epstein-Barr virus, according to a later analysis. A further reported finding was that TCR beta sequences accurately predicted the HLA-A and HLA-B alleles for most subjects in the first cohort. An earlier analysis of around 500 of the donors showed that most TCR beta V segments appeared in productive rearrangements either about 87% or about 30% of the time, which broadly matched IMGT annotations. A later analysis found that TCR association rates varied across HLA loci, with DRB1 alleles showing the most associated TCRs and HLA-C alleles the fewest. Sequencing depth was assumed to be roughly uniform across donors in the presence/absence analyses, though that assumption may not hold. The authors suggested that the approach could potentially be extended to other disease states and immunological phenotypes. Most TCR sequences were seen in very few donors, while some public TCRs were found in many individuals.

This clone was picked up a small number of times. Its specific antigen is unknown. One junction end does not reproduce the germline sequence, and a read error may be involved. The sample holds other DNA sequences that translate to the same CDR3. The cohort comprised 666 healthy bone marrow donors. At the time of sampling, all cohort members were nominally healthy, though unrecorded immune exposures were likely present. The donor was CMV seropositive and belonged to the group of 250 to 300 seropositive cohort members. A peripheral blood sample was collected from each donor, and TCR beta sequencing was performed on peripheral blood mononuclear cells. The Qiagen DNeasy Blood Extraction Kit was used to extract genomic DNA from the blood cell samples.

The TCR comes from a woman under 40 in good health and CMV-seropositive. The sequenced sample consisted of PBMCs. The sequence joins TRBV27 to TRBJ2-2; no confident D gene assignment can be made. CDR3 reads: CASSLSLYLDQSFVTWPRTGELFF. The nucleotide sequence reads TGTGCCAGCAGTCTATCCCTTTACCTAGACCAGTCTTTTGTCACATGGCCGCGCACCGGGGAGCTGTTTTTT.